These 11 T cell receptor beta chains came from one sample sequenced in a study of blood T cell repertoires in COVID-19. The data were produced by immunoSEQ multiplex PCR, yet TCRdb's version contains in-frame clones alone and is incomplete. The repertoire holds 120,000 or so clones, with around 81% as singletons. The sequenced sample was peripheral blood. All receptors come from a woman aged 45 to 65 with acute or convalescent COVID-19.

The J gene is TRBJ1-1, the V gene TRBV25-1; TRBD1 might be the D (6 bases). The CDR3 loop spans 13 amino acids. Germline CDR1 MGHDK, CDR2 SYGVNS. The ends were cut back, 6 bases at V and 1 base at J, with 9 bases in the middle. The CDR3, as DNA: TGTGCCAGCAGAGGGGACACGAACACTGAAGCTTTCTTT. Protein product: CASRGDTNTEAFF.

J is TRBJ2-1 and V is TRBV3-1 (or the pseudogene TRBV3-2); TRBD2 agrees at 7 bases. The CDR3 extends over 16 amino acids. The J segment lost 4 bases and the V segment lost 3 bases, leaving 9 bases of the junction unmatched. Per the germline V gene, CDR1 is LGHDT and CDR2 is YNNKEL (reference sequence). The CDR3 coding sequence is TGTGCCAGCAGCCACCGAGAGCGGGATCTTTACAATGAGCAGTTCTTC. Its translation: CASSHRERDLYNEQFF.

This clone was recorded a few times. The chain employs TRBV7-8 and TRBJ1-6, with D tentatively TRBD1 (6 bases). Germline V lookup: CDR1 SGHVS, CDR2 FQNEAQ. This CDR3 is 16 amino acids long. V was cut by 2 bases and J by 7 bases, with 15 bases left in between. CDR3 nucleotides: TGTGCCAGCAGCTTATTTTCGGGGGGGGCGAATTCACCCCTCCACTTT. This sequence encodes CASSLFSGGANSPLHF.

The V call is TRBV28, the J call TRBJ2-1; D perhaps matches TRBD2 (5 bases). CDR3 length equals 12 residues. The germline CDR1 and CDR2 sequences are MDHEN and SYDVKM. Trimming removed 6 bases at V and 10 bases at J, with 13 bases between. CDR3 in DNA: TGTGCCAGCAGCCCCCCCCAGCGGGAGCAGTTCTTC. Translating gives CASSPPQREQFF.

As DNA, the CDR3 is TGTGCCTGGAACTTCCGATCGGGTGGGGAGACCCAGTACTTC. Translation gives CAWNFRSGGETQYF. The chain joins TRBV30 to TRBJ2-5; D is uncertain. Trimming removed 4 bases at V and 5 bases at J, with 17 bases between. This CDR3 is 14 amino acids long. Germline values: CDR1 GTSNPN, CDR2 SVGIG (reference sequence).

V and J are TRBV12-3 or TRBV12-4 and TRBJ2-3; D is unresolved. V dropped 3 bases and J dropped 11 bases, with 12 bases sitting between them. This CDR3 spans 12 amino acids. CDR3 bases: TGTGCCAGCAGTTTTCCCTCTCTGAGGCAGTATTTT. This codes for CASSFPSLRQYF.

The rearrangement links TRBV10-3 to TRBJ2-1, with D tentatively TRBD1 (5 bases). V gave up 6 bases and J gave up 4 bases, with 13 bases separating them. Germline CDR1 ENHRY, CDR2 SYGVKD. The CDR3 is 14 amino acids. The CDR3 region has the DNA TGTGCCATCAGGCAGGGATTGGAGTACAATGAGCAGTTCTTC. Translating gives CAIRQGLEYNEQFF.

This clone has more than one count but fewer than ten. The genes are TRBV6-5 and TRBJ2-1, with 10 bases lining up with TRBD2. Germline V gene lookup returns CDR1 MNHEY and CDR2 SVGAGI. After removal of 6 bases from V and 10 bases from J, the junction contained 12 bases not matched to a gene. CDR3 size: 15 residues. This CDR3 reads CASSPPLAGGAEQFF. Written as DNA, the CDR3 is TGTGCCAGCAGCCCACCCTTAGCGGGGGGCGCGGAGCAGTTCTTC.

This clone is a singleton in its sample. The chain recombines TRBV14 with TRBJ2-7, with 10 bases fitting TRBD1. The CDR3 spans 13 residues. Losses at the gene ends were 3 bases for V and 5 bases for J; bases not matched to a gene: 1. Germline V CDR1 and CDR2: SGHDN, FVKESK. CDR3 sequence (DNA): TGTGCCAGCAGCCAGACAGGGGGCCACGAGCAGTACTTC. Protein sequence: CASSQTGGHEQYF.

The chain carries TRBV7-9 and TRBJ1-1; D is unresolved. This CDR3 is built from 14 residues. CDR1 and CDR2 from the germline V gene are SEHNR and FQNEAQ (reference sequence). V was shortened by 3 bases and J by 5 bases, with 13 bases between the two germline ends. The CDR3 bases are TGTGCCAGCAGCTTCCCTGGCCTTGAAACTGAAGCTTTCTTT. Translation gives CASSFPGLETEAFF.

This chain links TRBV3-1 (or the pseudogene TRBV3-2) with TRBJ1-1; D uncertain. The CDR3 spans 13 residues. Germline CDR1 is LGHDT and CDR2 is YNNKEL (reference sequence). V shed 1 base and J shed 8 bases, with 11 bases lying between them. In nucleotides, the CDR3 is TGTGCCAGCAGCCAAGTACGGTGGAGCGAAGCTTTCTTT. This translates into CASSQVRWSEAFF.